This T cell receptor beta chain was sequenced in a study of blood T cell repertoires in COVID-19 (dated by TCRdb to between 2020 and 2021). Describing the broader study: Samples covering the acute and convalescent phases of COVID-19 were provided by collaborators in the United States, Italy and Spain. The material from the prospective study consisted of cDNA or gDNA derived from T cells, B-cell-depleted T cells, or PBMCs. Subjects who had been exposed to COVID-19, were actively infected with it, or had recovered from it provided the deeply sampled blood TCRbeta repertoires that made up the dataset. The repertoires were released in a freely available public database intended as a resource for research on the immune response to SARS-CoV-2. Samples were obtained from the ongoing ImmuneRACE study (first 160 participants) and from approximately 1,200 subjects provided by 6 global collaborators. Nearly every sample came with metadata listing a de-identified subject ID, COVID-19 status, age in years and sex. HLA class I and class II types, where available, came from metadata supplied by the sample provider rather than from assay-based typing. On the study overall, not on this receptor specifically: The quantity of clinical and demographic metadata differed by source and by participant and was supplied without curation.

Enrolling through a virtual design, the prospective study's participants ranged in age from roughly 18 to 90 years and lived across more than 20 United States geographic areas. Cohort assignment in the prospective study relied on participant-reported clinical history from a screening survey and a study questionnaire. In the prospective study, whole blood, serum and a nasopharyngeal or oropharyngeal swab were collected from each participant by mobile phlebotomists. Participants in the prospective study had the option to provide additional blood draws and questionnaires over a 2-month period. Before DNA extraction, blood samples from the prospective study were shipped at room temperature or frozen. TCRbeta CDR3 regions were amplified from genomic DNA using the immunoSEQ Assay, a bias-controlled multiplex PCR. As for how the authors treated the data: Within the assay, amplification of reference gene primers was used to estimate how many nucleated cells each sample contained. To quantify the absolute abundance of each unique TCRbeta CDR3 rearrangement, sequence reads were collapsed and filtered. For each sample, productive Simpson clonality was calculated by taking the square root of Simpson's diversity index across productive rearrangements. TCRdb holds this immuneACCESS table with in-frame rearrangements only. Some clones are missing; in checked studies, unresolved V genes explain under half, and the rest has no known cause. V, J and clone size derive from that table, while D and trimming were established from the DNA sequence. Across this sample there are over 130,000 clones, with 80% to 90% seen only once. The biggest ten clones account for 3% to 4% of the sample.

A distance of 6 bases separates the germline ends of V and J, which lose 4 bases and 0 bases respectively. For CDR1 and CDR2, the germline V gene lists SGHVS and FQNEAQ. Measured from the cysteine to the phenylalanine, the CDR3 is 13 residues long. The sequence is cut down to CDR3 DNA, 39 bases in frame from base 1. About this clone: It has no known antigen specificity. Base-call qualities are not available, and no considerably larger clone is one nucleotide away.

The chain is made from TRBV7-8 and TRBJ1-1; TRBD1 is perhaps the D gene, given 5 matching bases. The sequence was obtained from a woman aged 50 to 60 with acute COVID-19. Source material: PBMCs or T cells enriched from blood (not recorded which). The nucleotides are TGTGCCAGCAGCTGGACACTGAACACTGAAGCTTTCTTT. This translates into CASSWTLNTEAFF.